This T cell receptor (beta chain) originates from a study of blood T cell repertoires in COVID-19. In the original processing: How many nucleated cells were present was estimated from reference gene primer amplification. The assay was immunoSEQ multiplex PCR, and TCRdb's table has in-frame clones only and misses some. Clone size and V and J calls were adopted from that table, with D and trimming inferred from the DNA. The data contain 150,000 or so clones, 84% of them singletons. Individuals drawn from under 30 US areas were about 18 to 89 years old. Which cohort a participant joined came from the clinical history participants gave. The TCR was taken from a woman aged 45-59 years who had been exposed to COVID-19. What was sequenced was PBMCs or T cells enriched from blood (not recorded which).

CDR3 amino acids: CASSLTVPRPGQGASGGQYF. CDR3 sequence (DNA): TGTGCCAGCAGCCTCACTGTCCCGAGACCGGGACAGGGGGCCTCAGGGGGCCAGTACTTC. The chain recombines TRBV7-7 with TRBJ2-5; 12 nucleotides align to TRBD1. The CDR3 is made up of 20 amino acids. V trimming: 5 bases; J trimming: 10 bases; junction bases outside the gene matches: 26. The germline gives CDR1 SSHAT, CDR2 FNYEAQ (reference sequence).